This entry is about one TCR beta chain. Its antigen is not yet known. Qualities for individual bases were not recorded, and no much larger clone is one base off. This sample stems from a study of T cell responses to AZD1222 COVID-19 vaccine (dated by TCRdb to the early 2020s). A note on the overall study: TCR sequencing covered 233 trial participants: about 210 given two doses of AZD1222 and about 26 given two doses of MenACWY control vaccine. Trial participants were enrolled by age into 18-55, 56-69 and 70-plus year subgroups, with 148, 28 and 57 TCR-sequenced participants respectively. Broad study findings and their caveats: The 56-69-year group was small, and its depth increase did not reach significance, likely because of low power. Participants were mostly white British, with more females than males. The authors suggested clonal diversity may have been underestimated. The whole spike protein was spanned by vaccine-associated CD4 TCRs, and dominant responses were seen in regions 160-218 and 743-854. Spike-specific TCR breadth and depth rose significantly after two AZD1222 doses compared with day 0 and with MenACWY recipients. Conclusions about previously exposed vaccinees are limited, since just a handful of AZD1222 recipients were seropositive for SARS-CoV-2 at baseline. Nearly half of unique spike-specific TCRs reportedly recognized epitopes outside regions mutated in the B.1.351 and B.1.1.7 variants. Because no samples from the day 14 peak response were available, repertoires could be characterized only after the peak T cell response.

Spanning cysteine to phenylalanine, the CDR3 consists of 15 amino acids. The only DNA kept is the CDR3, 45 bases in frame from the first base. Per the germline V gene, SNHLY is the CDR1 and FYNNEI is the CDR2. A distance of 17 bases separates the germline ends of V and J, which lose 4 bases and 8 bases respectively. The CDR3 regions of human TCRbeta chains were analyzed by immunosequencing. As for how the authors treated the data: TCRs in the repertoires were matched against a reference library of SARS-CoV-2-specific TCRs that had been generated with the MIRA antigen-specificity platform. Breadth was defined as the fraction of unique TCRs that were SARS-CoV-2-associated. Depth was defined as the fraction of total T cells that were SARS-CoV-2-associated. Each spike-specific TCR was assigned to its reactive spike region and to a CD4 or CD8 class using the MIRA data. Log10-transformed breadth and depth values were compared by one-way ANOVA with Sidak's multiple comparisons tests. Entries here come from immuneACCESS through TCRdb and include only in-frame sequences with V and J called. Some clones fail to appear in such tables; in the studies checked, an unresolved V gene covers under half of the shortfall, and the cause of the remainder is unknown. V, J and clone size are those of that table, while D and trimming were read from the DNA. The sample table holds about 100,000 clones, of which approximately 87% were seen once. Clones ranked in the top ten supply about 9.4% of the sample.

This sample's time point label indicates: about 28 days (+/-7) after the second vaccine dose. AZD1222 recipients with second doses at about 4 weeks or about 12 weeks were pooled, because spike-specific TCR depth and breadth did not differ between schedules. Samples from vaccinated people were obtained from the UK trials COV001 and COV002, which included a single-blind randomized controlled phase 2/3 trial of AZD1222 (ChAdOx1 nCoV-19) in healthy adults. For TCRbeta chain sequencing, PBMC samples from trial participants were taken at day 0 and at day 28 after the second dose. Material: peripheral blood, obtained 28 days after the second AZD1222 dose. The rearranged chain carries TRBV2 and TRBJ1-4; TRBD1 might be the D gene, on 5 matching bases. The clonotype was recovered from an adult who received the AZD1222 COVID-19 vaccine. The nucleotide sequence reads as follows: TGTGCCAGCAGTGGGCAGACAGCGAGCGGAGAAAAACTGTTTTTT. Translated, this gives CASSGQTASGEKLFF.